This TCR beta chain was recovered during a study of cytomegalovirus exposure and HLA in healthy donors. Notes on the study in general: Some TCR beta chains (roughly 160 of them) were listed as cytomegalovirus-associated. Under in vitro conditions, a few CMV-associated chains were confirmed as specific for CMV antigens. Later genetic work tied a missense DCLRE1C variant to beta-chain V and J trimming.

The CDR3 extends over 14 amino acids. Germline V gene lookup returns CDR1 MNHNS and CDR2 SASEGT. V was trimmed by 2 bases and J by 1 base, leaving 9 bases between them. Amplification used 60 Vbeta primers and 13 Jbeta primers. Sequencing was performed with immunoSEQ multiplex PCR; in TCRdb, only in-frame clones are kept and a portion is missing. Of about 140,000 clones in the sample, around 77% were seen once. Worth noting for this clone: Its antigen is undetermined.

This TCR came from a man younger than 45 in good health and CMV-seronegative. The rearrangement joins TRBV6-1 to TRBJ2-7; possibly TRBD1 for D (6 bases). Sequencing was done on a sample of PBMCs. The CDR3 DNA follows: TGTGCCAGCAGTGAACTGGGACATTCCTACGAGCAGTACTTC. Protein sequence: CASSELGHSYEQYF.